Detailed here is one T cell receptor (beta chain). Antigen unknown. In the same sample, other DNA sequences code for this CDR3. Sequencing used immunoSEQ multiplex PCR; TCRdb keeps in-frame clones, though not all of them. The table lists fewer than 120,000 clones, 81% of them singletons. The record originates from a study of T cell responses to AZD1222 COVID-19 vaccine. Findings of the study overall: Baseline seropositivity occurred in only six or seven AZD1222 recipients.

V lost 3 bases, J lost 0 bases, and 0 bases stayed unmatched. This CDR3 spans 14 amino acids. In germline, CDR1 is MDHEN, CDR2 SYDVKM. The material was peripheral blood, obtained on day 0 of AZD1222 vaccination. This TCR came from an adult in good health. The V and J genes are TRBV28 and TRBJ1-2; the match to TRBD1 covers 8 bases. DNA for the CDR3: TGTGCCAGCAGTTTGGGACAGGCTAACTATGGCTACACCTTC. Protein sequence: CASSLGQANYGYTF.